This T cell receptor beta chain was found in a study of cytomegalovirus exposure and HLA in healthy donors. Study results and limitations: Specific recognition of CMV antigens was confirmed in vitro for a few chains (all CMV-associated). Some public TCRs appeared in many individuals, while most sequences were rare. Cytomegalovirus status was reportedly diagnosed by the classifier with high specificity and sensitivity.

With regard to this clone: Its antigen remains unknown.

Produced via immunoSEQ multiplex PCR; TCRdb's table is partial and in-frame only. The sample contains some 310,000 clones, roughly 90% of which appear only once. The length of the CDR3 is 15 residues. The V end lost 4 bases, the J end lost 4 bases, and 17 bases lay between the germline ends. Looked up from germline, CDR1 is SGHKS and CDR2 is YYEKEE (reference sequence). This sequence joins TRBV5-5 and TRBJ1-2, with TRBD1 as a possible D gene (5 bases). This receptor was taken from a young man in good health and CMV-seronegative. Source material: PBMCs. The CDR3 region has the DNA TGTGCCAGCAGCCTGACCCGGGACTACCGCTATGGCTACACCTTC. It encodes CASSLTRDYRYGYTF. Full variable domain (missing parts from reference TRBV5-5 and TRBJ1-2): DAGVTQSPTHLIKTRGQQVTLRCSPISGHKSVSWYQQVLGQGPQFIFQYYEKEERGRGNFPDRFSARQFPNYSSELNVNALLLGDSALYLCASSLTRDYRYGYTFGSGTRLTVV.